Here is one T cell receptor (beta chain) with its context. As yet, its antigen is unknown. Given a much more abundant clone one base away, this may be a read error. As for time point: longitudinal time-point 1 (baseline). The sample comes from a study of neurological immune-mediated disorders. Overall study findings and caveats: Expanded clones shared no CDR3 amino acid sequences across subjects, suggesting private repertoires in all groups.

The germline V gene encodes CDR1 MNHNY and CDR2 SVGAGI (reference sequence). The CDR3 has 15 residues. Trimming left V 7 bases short and J 7 bases short, with 23 bases between. From the 5' RACE reads, TCRdb called clonotypes with MiXCR, one entry per CDR3 protein. The sample shows some 60,000 distinct CDR3 sequences, about 11% of them seen only once. V and J are TRBV6-6 and TRBJ2-7; no clear D gene. The TCR sequence derives from a male donor with HTLV-1-associated myelopathy (HAM/TSP). Input material: PBMCs. The CDR3 protein is CASTKFGVPRLEQYF. CDR3 sequence (DNA): TGTGCCAGCACAAAGTTTGGGGTACCGCGCTTGGAGCAGTACTTC.